Each of the 23 T cell receptor beta chains below was sequenced from the same sample in a study of cytomegalovirus exposure and HLA in healthy donors listed by TCRdb under 2017. The library relied on the immunoSEQ multiplex PCR assay. For the multiplex PCR, a mixture combining 60 forward primers for TCR Vbeta segments and 13 reverse primers for TCR Jbeta segments was used. The immuneACCESS repertoire file appears here via TCRdb, limited to in-frame rearrangements. These files lack a portion of the clones; in checked studies, under half of the deficit traces to unresolved V genes, and the cause of the others is not known. The sample includes roughly 98,000 clones, with approximately 71% observed a single time. Less than 8.5% of the sample is taken by the ten largest. Specimen: PBMCs. Receptors originate from a female donor in good health and CMV-seronegative.

A single count supports this clone. CDR3 amino acids: CASSARVNTEAFF. CDR3 nucleotides: TGTGCCAGCAGTGCACGAGTGAACACTGAAGCTTTCTTT. The V call is TRBV25-1, the J call TRBJ1-1, with D unclear. The germline CDR1 and CDR2 sequences are MGHDK and SYGVNS. V lost 4 bases to trimming and J lost 0 bases, with 6 bases between them. The CDR3 extends over 13 amino acids.

The rearrangement joins TRBV6-1 to TRBJ1-1, with D possibly being TRBD1 (6 bases). Germline V gene lookup returns CDR1 MNHNS and CDR2 SASEGT. Trimming removed 1 base from V and 4 bases from J, with 10 bases in between. This CDR3 has 14 residues. In DNA, the CDR3 is TGTGCCAGCAGTGAAGGACAGGTGGTCACTGAAGCTTTCTTT. The encoded protein is CASSEGQVVTEAFF.

This chain uses TRBV7-6 with TRBJ2-3; the match to TRBD2 covers 7 bases. J gave up 6 bases and V 1 base, and 7 bases lay outside the gene matches. CDR3 length: 15 amino acids. The germline V gene has CDR1 SGHVS and CDR2 FNYEAQ. The CDR3 nucleotides are TGTGCCAGCAGCTTAGGGGAGCGGGACGTCGATACGCAGTATTTT. Translating it yields CASSLGERDVDTQYF.

The chain recombines TRBV28 with TRBJ2-2; 13 bases agree with TRBD2. This CDR3 contains 18 residues. In germline, CDR1 is MDHEN, CDR2 SYDVKM. V was pared by 4 bases and J by 6 bases, with 11 bases of the junction left unmatched. CDR3 loop: CASSYSGLAGVIAGELFF. The CDR3 DNA is TGTGCCAGCAGTTATTCCGGACTAGCGGGAGTAATAGCCGGGGAGCTGTTTTTT.

The sample holds a few counts of this clone. V is TRBV18 and J is TRBJ2-2; 7 nucleotides align to TRBD1. Germline lookup yields CDR1 KGHSH and CDR2 LQKENI. V lost 4 bases to trimming and J lost 4 bases; unmatched junction nucleotides: 9. This CDR3 region has 16 residues. For the CDR3, the DNA is TGTGCCAGCTCACATCTCGACAGGGCGGGCACCGGGGAGCTGTTTTTT. Translating gives CASSHLDRAGTGELFF.

This chain links TRBV6-5 with TRBJ2-5; 10 bases match TRBD1. The closer fit of TRBJ2-7 to the DNA end suggests the J call may be wrong. CDR1 MNHEY and CDR2 SVGAGI come from the germline V gene. This CDR3 spans 15 amino acids. CDR3 DNA: TGTGCCAGCAGTTACAGGGACAGGGGTACCTACGAGCAGTACTTC. Translating it yields CASSYRDRGTYEQYF.

J is TRBJ2-3 and V is TRBV27; 8 positions agree with TRBD1. Germline V gene lookup returns CDR1 MNHEY and CDR2 SMNVEV (reference sequence). This CDR3 has 15 residues. J was trimmed by 1 base and V by 1 base; bases with no gene match: 1. CDR3 amino acids: CASSLWGQGTDTQYF. The CDR3 DNA reads TGTGCCAGCAGTTTATGGGGACAGGGCACAGATACGCAGTATTTT.

The rearrangement joins TRBV7-2 to TRBJ1-2; 8 bases are shared with TRBD1. This CDR3 comprises 16 residues. The V gene end was trimmed by 1 base and the J gene end by 3 bases; junction bases not matched to a gene: 7. Per germline, CDR1 SGHTA and CDR2 FQGNSA. The CDR3 nucleotides are TGTGCCAGCAGCTTAGTGGGGACAGGTACCCACTATGGCTACACCTTC. Encoded protein: CASSLVGTGTHYGYTF.

V is TRBV10-1 and J is TRBJ2-2, with D possibly matching TRBD2 (7 bases). CDR1 is WNHNN and CDR2 is SYGVQD in the germline V gene (reference sequence). V was clipped by 3 bases and J by 4 bases, with 15 bases between them. There are 16 residues in the CDR3. The CDR3 DNA is TGCGCCAGCAGTGACCCCGGGGGGCCGGGCACCGGGGAGCTGTTTTTT. It translates to CASSDPGGPGTGELFF.

The V call is TRBV4-1, the J call TRBJ2-7; perhaps TRBD2 as D (6 bases). V dropped 1 base and J dropped 3 bases, with 13 bases sitting between them. Germline CDR1 MGHRA, CDR2 YSYEKL. CDR3 length equals 15 residues. The CDR3 reads CASSQVGTYVYEQYF. CDR3 sequence (DNA): TGCGCCAGCAGCCAAGTAGGGACTTATGTCTACGAGCAGTACTTC.

Comment on this clone: Additional DNA sequences in this sample encode the identical CDR3. This chain connects TRBV6-5 to TRBJ1-2; D possibly corresponds to TRBD1 (6 bases). Trimming stripped 0 bases from V and 5 bases from J, with 16 bases between. CDR3 size: 16 residues. Germline CDR1 MNHEY, CDR2 SVGAGI. This CDR3 reads CASSYSRGGVSYGYTF. CDR3 DNA sequence: TGTGCCAGCAGTTACTCGAGAGGGGGGGTTAGTTATGGCTACACCTTC.

This sequence joins TRBV13 and TRBJ1-2; D is ambiguous. Trimming removed 5 bases from V and 9 bases from J, with 16 bases in between. The CDR3 has 13 amino acids. Germline V gene data show CDR1 as PRHDT and CDR2 as FYEKMQ (reference sequence). As DNA, the CDR3 is TGTGCCAGCAGCCCCCTCGGCTCGCGGAGCTACACCTTC. It specifies CASSPLGSRSYTF. The complete variable domain, with remaining parts taken from reference TRBV13 and TRBJ1-2, reads AAGVIQSPRHLIKEKRETATLKCYPIPRHDTVYWYQQGPGQDPQFLISFYEKMQSDKGSIPDRFSAQQFSDYHSELNMSSLELGDSALYFCASSPLGSRSYTFGSGTRLTVV.

The chain combines TRBV2 with TRBJ1-1; 7 bases map to TRBD1. Per the germline V gene, CDR1 is SNHLY and CDR2 is FYNNEI. The CDR3 has 14 amino acids. Germline trimming cut 5 bases from V and 6 bases from J; bases unmatched to any gene: 9. The CDR3 loop is CASSQEGAKAEAFF. The DNA of the CDR3 is TGTGCCAGCAGTCAGGAGGGGGCTAAGGCTGAAGCTTTCTTT. The complete variable domain, with remaining parts taken from reference TRBV2 and TRBJ1-1, reads EPEVTQTPSHQVTQMGQEVILRCVPISNHLYFYWYRQILGQKVEFLVSFYNNEISEKSEIFDDQFSVERPDGSNFTLKIRSTKLEDSAMYFCASSQEGAKAEAFFGQGTRLTVV.

On this clone itself: With a far larger clone one base away, a read error is the likely cause. Other DNA sequences in this sample translate to the same CDR3. This rearrangement joins TRBV7-9 to TRBJ2-7; maybe TRBD2 (7 bases). Germline values: CDR1 SEHNR, CDR2 FQNEAQ (reference sequence). The CDR3 is 13 residues long. The CDR3 coding sequence is TGTGCCAGCAGAGCGGGGACAAGCTACGAACAGTACTTC. It codes for CASRAGTSYEQYF.

The V and J genes are TRBV14 and TRBJ2-3; D may be TRBD2 (7 bases). Per the germline V gene, CDR1 is SGHDN and CDR2 is FVKESK. The ends were cut back, 5 bases at V and 5 bases at J, with 23 bases in the middle. This CDR3 has 17 amino acids. The DNA of the CDR3 is TGTGCCAGCAGCATCAAATCGTGGGGGGGCGGTGGAGATACGCAGTATTTT. Protein sequence: CASSIKSWGGGGDTQYF.

The genes are TRBV27 and TRBJ2-3; D is possibly TRBD2 (6 bases). This CDR3 comprises 17 residues. The V gene's germline CDR1 is MNHEY and CDR2 SMNVEV (reference sequence). V lost 3 bases, J lost 7 bases, and 23 bases lay in between. The CDR3: CASSLSWRGTYPYTQYF. In DNA form, the CDR3 reads TGTGCCAGCAGTTTGTCTTGGCGGGGCACCTATCCTTATACGCAGTATTTT.

The V and J genes are TRBV19 and TRBJ1-1, with no clear D. V was clipped by 3 bases and J by 1 base, with 12 bases between them. Looked up from germline, CDR1 is LNHDA and CDR2 is SQIVND (reference sequence). This CDR3 contains 15 residues. The CDR3 DNA is TGTGCCAGTAGTATTTCAGCCGGGAGGAACACTGAAGCTTTCTTT. As protein: CASSISAGRNTEAFF.

The gene calls are TRBV6-5 and TRBJ2-7, with 7 positions matching TRBD1. The V segment lost 5 bases and the J segment 4 bases; nucleotides outside the gene matches: 5. This CDR3 is 13 amino acids long. The germline gives CDR1 MNHEY, CDR2 SVGAGI. The CDR3 bases are TGTGCCAGCAGTGTACAGGGGAGATACGAGCAGTACTTC. Translated: CASSVQGRYEQYF.

The V gene is TRBV7-9, the J gene TRBJ2-7; D gene ambiguous. This CDR3 is built from 12 residues. The V and J ends lost 2 bases and 2 bases respectively, with 4 bases between them. Germline CDR1 reads SEHNR; CDR2 reads FQNEAQ (reference sequence). The CDR3 is CASSLSTYEQYF. The DNA for the CDR3 is TGTGCCAGCAGCTTAAGCACCTACGAGCAGTACTTC.

The chain carries TRBV6-1 and TRBJ1-1, with D possibly TRBD1 on 5 matching bases. Trimming took 5 bases from V and 1 from J, leaving 14 bases between them. The V gene's germline CDR1 is MNHNS and CDR2 SASEGT. The CDR3 sequence is 15 residues long. The CDR3 DNA reads TGTGCCAGCAGTCCCTGGGGAGGGGAGAACACTGAAGCTTTCTTT. Translating it yields CASSPWGGENTEAFF.

The rearrangement uses TRBV4-3 and TRBJ1-3, with a tentative D call TRBD1 (5 bases). This CDR3 spans 16 amino acids. The V end lost 4 bases, the J end lost 0 bases, and 13 bases lay between the germline ends. Germline lookup yields CDR1 LGHNA and CDR2 YSLEER. This chain's CDR3 is CASSPRRVNSGNTIYF. The DNA of the CDR3 is TGCGCCAGCAGCCCTCGCAGGGTGAACTCTGGAAACACCATATATTTT.

This chain joins TRBV21-1 and TRBJ2-5; TRBD1, as called in the table, went unchecked against the DNA. TRBV21-1 is assigned pseudogene status. The CDR3 covers 17 residues. Here the CDR3 reads CASSKVDRDRLEETQYF. The CDR3 coding sequence is TGTGCCAGCAGCAAGGTAGACCGGGACAGACTTGAAGAGACCCAGTACTTC.

The chain joins TRBV2 to TRBJ1-6; the D is unclear. CDR3 length: 15 amino acids. The V end was cut by 7 bases, the J end by 0 bases, with 10 bases between. Per the germline V gene, CDR1 is SNHLY and CDR2 is FYNNEI. CDR3 bases: TGTGCCAGCAAGTTGGAGAGCTCCTATAATTCACCCCTCCACTTT. Translation: CASKLESSYNSPLHF. Filled out from reference TRBV2 and TRBJ1-6, the complete variable domain reads EPEVTQTPSHQVTQMGQEVILRCVPISNHLYFYWYRQILGQKVEFLVSFYNNEISEKSEIFDDQFSVERPDGSNFTLKIRSTKLEDSAMYFCASKLESSYNSPLHFGNGTRLTVT.